Listed below are T cell receptor beta chains from one sample, sequenced in a study of Ad26.COV2.S vaccination and SARS-CoV-2 variants. The assay was immunoSEQ multiplex PCR, and TCRdb's table has in-frame clones only and misses some. This sample has fewer than 400,000 clones; 70% to 90% occur once, and the top ten carry around 3.4%. The sample here was peripheral blood, taken in a trial of Ad26.COV2.S vaccine versus placebo. The source of these receptors is a person aged 18-60 years who received the Ad26.COV2.S COVID-19 vaccine or a placebo. CDR3s include the opening cysteine and the closing phenylalanine or tryptophan. The order of the fields is J gene, V gene, CDR3 length, CDR3 protein.

J: TRBJ1-5
V: TRBV6-1
length: 18
CDR3: CASSAGIFPQGGDQPQHF

J: TRBJ2-1
V: TRBV18
length: 16
CDR3: CASSLTLNPSYNEQFF

J: TRBJ1-2
V: TRBV19
length: 14
CDR3: CASSISTAFYGYTF

J: TRBJ1-4
V: TRBV5-1
length: 17
CDR3: CASAKSGAETANEKLFF

J: TRBJ1-3
V: TRBV7-9
length: 15
CDR3: CASSLLSGAGNTIYF

J: TRBJ1-4
V: TRBV5-4
length: 15
CDR3: CASSFYGRTNEKLFF

J: TRBJ2-7
V: TRBV29-1
length: 16
CDR3: CSVAGSASGGAHEQYF

J: TRBJ1-1
V: TRBV28
length: 15
CDR3: CASSPPGSTNTEAFF

J: TRBJ2-5
V: TRBV7-7
length: 15
CDR3: CASSPFLTGDETQYF

J: TRBJ2-3
V: TRBV4-1
length: 15
CDR3: CASSTRRGFTDTQYF

J: TRBJ1-6
V: TRBV6-1
length: 14
CDR3: CASSEAEGSSPLHF

J: TRBJ2-5
V: TRBV7-8
length: 14
CDR3: CASRPRRGEETQYF

J: TRBJ2-2
V: TRBV7-9
length: 18
CDR3: CASSLTGTGGGGTGELFF

J: TRBJ2-7
V: TRBV12-3/TRBV12-4
length: 13
CDR3: CASSPGLALEQYF

J: TRBJ2-5
V: TRBV7-9
length: 15
CDR3: CASSPAGGSQETQYF

J: TRBJ2-5
V: TRBV6-1
length: 15
CDR3: CASSEAGTGAETQYF

J: TRBJ2-7
V: TRBV6-1
length: 14
CDR3: CASSDGRWSYEQYF

J: TRBJ1-1
V: TRBV2
length: 16
CDR3: CASSERAQGFDTEAFF

J: TRBJ2-5
V: TRBV6-6
length: 16
CDR3: CASSRTPGQGEETQYF

J: TRBJ2-1
V: TRBV7-9
length: 16
CDR3: CASSFDARGVFNEQFF

J: TRBJ2-3
V: TRBV5-5
length: 16
CDR3: CASSFDRGGSTDTQYF

J: TRBJ1-1
V: TRBV14
length: 16
CDR3: CASSQDWGGSNTEAFF

J: TRBJ1-6
V: TRBV18
length: 20
CDR3: CASSPFIVGGPSSYNSPLHF

J: TRBJ1-6
V: TRBV6-1
length: 13
CDR3: CASSEIFYSPLHF

J: TRBJ1-2
V: TRBV4-2
length: 14
CDR3: CASSQGQNYYGYTF

J: TRBJ1-1
V: TRBV2
length: 13
CDR3: CASISDTNTEAFF

J: TRBJ2-5
V: TRBV7-8
length: 17
CDR3: CASSLARTSLGQETQYF

J: TRBJ1-1
V: TRBV5-8
length: 14
CDR3: CASSLVGGDTEAFF

J: TRBJ2-7
V: TRBV9
length: 15
CDR3: CASSPPGQGANEQYF

J: TRBJ2-1
V: TRBV3-1/TRBV3-2
length: 15
CDR3: CASSQVAGGYNEQFF

J: TRBJ1-5
V: TRBV7-8
length: 15
CDR3: CASSLGPPSNQPQHF

J: TRBJ2-1
V: TRBV5-5
length: 15
CDR3: CASSPGGYPINEQFF

J: TRBJ1-2
V: TRBV5-1
length: 15
CDR3: CASSRMGRGDYGYTF

J: TRBJ2-6
V: TRBV5-1
length: 16
CDR3: CASSMRGSSGANVLTF

J: TRBJ1-3
V: TRBV19
length: 14
CDR3: CASSITYSGNTIYF

J: TRBJ2-3
V: TRBV4-1
length: 15
CDR3: CASSQVRQDTDTQYF

J: TRBJ2-4
V: TRBV11-1
length: 14
CDR3: CASSLKSGGDIQYF

J: TRBJ2-7
V: TRBV5-1
length: 15
CDR3: CASSLDSGGRYEQYF

J: TRBJ2-1
V: TRBV2
length: 16
CDR3: CASRRSSGGANNEQFF

J: TRBJ1-3
V: TRBV7-8
length: 16
CDR3: CASSLGGPHSGNTIYF

J: TRBJ2-3
V: TRBV5-4
length: 14
CDR3: CASSLWALVDTQYF